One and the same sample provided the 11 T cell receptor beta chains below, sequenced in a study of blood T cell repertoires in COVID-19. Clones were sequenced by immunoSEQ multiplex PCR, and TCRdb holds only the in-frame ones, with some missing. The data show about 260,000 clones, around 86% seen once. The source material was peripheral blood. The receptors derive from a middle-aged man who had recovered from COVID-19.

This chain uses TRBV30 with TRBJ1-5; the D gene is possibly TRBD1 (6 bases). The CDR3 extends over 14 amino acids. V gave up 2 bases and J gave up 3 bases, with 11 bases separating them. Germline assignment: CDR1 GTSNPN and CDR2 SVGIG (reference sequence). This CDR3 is CAWSKGQNNQPQHF. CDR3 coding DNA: TGTGCCTGGAGTAAAGGACAGAACAATCAGCCCCAGCATTTT.

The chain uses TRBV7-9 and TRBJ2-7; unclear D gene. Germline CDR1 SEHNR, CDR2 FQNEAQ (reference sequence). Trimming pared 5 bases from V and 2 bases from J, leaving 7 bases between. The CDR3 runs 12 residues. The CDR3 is CASSNRAYEQYF. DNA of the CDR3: TGTGCCAGCAGCAACCGGGCCTACGAGCAGTACTTC.

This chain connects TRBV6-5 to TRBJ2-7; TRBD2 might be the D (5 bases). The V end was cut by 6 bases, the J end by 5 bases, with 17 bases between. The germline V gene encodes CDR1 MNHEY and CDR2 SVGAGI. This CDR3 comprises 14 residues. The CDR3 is CASRQTAGIHEQYF. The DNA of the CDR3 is TGTGCCAGCAGGCAAACGGCCGGGATACACGAGCAGTACTTC.

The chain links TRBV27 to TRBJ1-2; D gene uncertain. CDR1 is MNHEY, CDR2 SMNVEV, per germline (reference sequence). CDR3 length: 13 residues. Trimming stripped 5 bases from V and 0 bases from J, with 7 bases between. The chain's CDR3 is CASSRTANYGYTF. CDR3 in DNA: TGTGCCAGCAGTCGTACAGCTAACTATGGCTACACCTTC.

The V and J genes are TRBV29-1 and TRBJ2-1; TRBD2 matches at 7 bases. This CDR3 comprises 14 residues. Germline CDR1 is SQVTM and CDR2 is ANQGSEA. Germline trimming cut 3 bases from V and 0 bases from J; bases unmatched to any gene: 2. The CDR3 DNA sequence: TGCAGCGTTGAGGGGAGGGTCTCCTACAATGAGCAGTTCTTC. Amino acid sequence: CSVEGRVSYNEQFF.

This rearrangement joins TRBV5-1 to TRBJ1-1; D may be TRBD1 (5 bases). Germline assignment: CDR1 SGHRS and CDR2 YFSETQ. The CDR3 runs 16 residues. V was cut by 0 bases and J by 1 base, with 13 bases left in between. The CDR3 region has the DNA TGCGCCAGCAGCTTGGTCCCCGGGGGGGAGAACACTGAAGCTTTCTTT. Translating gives CASSLVPGGENTEAFF.

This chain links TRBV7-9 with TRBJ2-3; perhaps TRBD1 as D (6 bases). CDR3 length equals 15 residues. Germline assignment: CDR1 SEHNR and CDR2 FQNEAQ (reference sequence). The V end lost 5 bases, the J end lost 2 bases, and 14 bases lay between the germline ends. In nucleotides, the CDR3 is TGTGCCAGCAGCCCAACAGGGAATCCCACAGATACGCAGTATTTT. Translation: CASSPTGNPTDTQYF.

The CDR3 coding sequence is TGTGCCAGCAGTGACAATCCCGGAGCTTTCTTT. Translated: CASSDNPGAFF. The chain carries TRBV6-4 and TRBJ1-1; D is uncertain. Germline values: CDR1 MRHNA, CDR2 SNTAGT. Trimming took off 2 bases at V and 10 bases at J, with 8 bases between the two ends. There are 11 residues in the CDR3.

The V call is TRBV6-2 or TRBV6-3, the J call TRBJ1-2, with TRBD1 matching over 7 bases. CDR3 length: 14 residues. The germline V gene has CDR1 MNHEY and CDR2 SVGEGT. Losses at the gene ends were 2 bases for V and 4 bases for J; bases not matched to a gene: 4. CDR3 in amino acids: CASSYPGTAYGYTF. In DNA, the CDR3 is TGTGCCAGCAGTTACCCCGGGACAGCCTATGGCTACACCTTC.

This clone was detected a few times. The CDR3 sequence: CASSRRTEAFF. CDR3 DNA: TGTGCCAGCAGTCGGCGGACTGAAGCTTTCTTT. The V call is TRBV13, the J call TRBJ1-1; D gene ambiguous. In germline, CDR1 is PRHDT, CDR2 FYEKMQ (reference sequence). There are 11 residues in the CDR3. V lost 6 bases, J lost 5 bases, and 7 bases lay in between.

For the CDR3, the DNA is TGCGCCAGCAGCATTCGGGACACCGGGGAGCTGTTTTTT. Protein product: CASSIRDTGELFF. This sequence joins TRBV5-1 and TRBJ2-2, with D hard to call. Per germline, CDR1 SGHRS and CDR2 YFSETQ. V lost 4 bases and J 3 bases, leaving 7 bases between the germline ends. This CDR3 is built from 13 residues.